Below, 30 T cell receptor beta chains from the same sample are listed, as sequenced in a study of regulatory T cells in long-lasting Graves disease. Construction of TCR beta libraries relied on iRepertoire HTBI primers and on Arm-PCR targeting CDR3 regions. TCRdb called the multiplex PCR reads again in MiXCR, with one record for every CDR3 protein. The repertoire holds more than 450,000 distinct CDR3 sequences, with around 13% as singletons. The time point: newly diagnosed GD, antithyroid drugs for less than 3 months. PBMC-extracted RNA yielded the TCR library. These data also formed part of another study, on T cells in Graves' hyperthyroidism and ophthalmopathy.

The sample in question was peripheral blood mononuclear cells (PBMCs), obtained at new diagnosis, from a patient treated with antithyroid drugs. These receptors all stem from a woman aged 30 to 39 with Graves disease.

The table lists this clonotype with a few counts. The V gene is TRBV6-1, the J gene TRBJ1-5; D gene unclear. The CDR3 consists of 15 residues. CDR1 and CDR2 (germline): MNHNS, SASEGT. The ends were cut back, 4 bases at V and 5 bases at J, with 15 bases in the middle. This CDR3 is CASSVPNGVYQPQHF. The DNA of the CDR3 is TGTGCCAGCAGTGTCCCCAACGGGGTTTATCAGCCCCAGCATTTT.

This clonotype was seen a handful of times. The J gene is TRBJ1-1, the V gene TRBV4-1; D uncertain. CDR1 is MGHRA and CDR2 is YSYEKL in the germline V gene. The germline V and J ends were trimmed by 5 bases and 5 bases, with 18 bases remaining between them. The CDR3 extends over 15 amino acids. The chain's CDR3 is CASSSPRGRGTEAFF. CDR3 nucleotides: TGCGCCAGCAGCTCTCCCCGGGGAAGAGGAACTGAAGCTTTCTTT.

The chain combines TRBV20-1 with TRBJ2-7; D may be TRBD2 (6 bases). Germline V gives CDR1 DFQATT, CDR2 SNEGSKA (reference sequence). This CDR3 has 11 amino acids. Trimming pared 3 bases from V and 3 bases from J, leaving 6 bases between. This chain's CDR3 is CSASGSYEQYV. The CDR3 DNA reads as TGCAGTGCTAGCGGGAGCTACGAGCAGTACGTC.

This clonotype has ten or more counts. This chain links TRBV2 with TRBJ1-1; D remains ambiguous. The length of the CDR3 is 13 residues. Between the trimmed V and J ends, which lost 7 bases and 3 bases, there was a span of 12 bases. Germline V gene lookup returns CDR1 SNHLY and CDR2 FYNNEI. The chain's CDR3 is CASTQHKHTEAFF. Written as DNA, the CDR3 is TGTGCCAGCACCCAACACAAACACACTGAAGCTTTCTTT.

This chain joins TRBV19 and TRBJ1-2; D uncertain. V was clipped by 7 bases and J by 4 bases, with 13 bases between them. The CDR3 contains 13 residues. Germline-derived CDR1 and CDR2 are LNHDA and SQIVND (reference sequence). The CDR3 loop is CASNLEWGYGYTF. In DNA form, the CDR3 reads TGTGCCAGTAACCTTGAGTGGGGCTATGGCTACACCTTC.

This clonotype was seen repeatedly, ten times or more. V usage is TRBV3-1 and J usage is TRBJ1-2; D not resolved. CDR1 LGHDT and CDR2 YNNKEL come from the germline V gene (reference sequence). V lost 5 bases and J 3 bases, leaving 13 bases between the germline ends. The CDR3 consists of 14 residues. The CDR3 spells CASSSSGLDYGYTF. The CDR3 DNA is TGTGCCAGCAGCTCAAGCGGGCTAGACTATGGCTACACCTTC.

CDR3 coding DNA: TGTGCCAGCAGCGTAGGGATGGGGCGCGGGGAGGAGACCCAGTACTTC. Its protein is CASSVGMGRGEETQYF. The chain combines TRBV9 with TRBJ2-5; the D gene is possibly TRBD2 (6 bases). V dropped 0 bases and J dropped 5 bases, with 17 bases sitting between them. The CDR3 consists of 16 residues. The germline V gene has CDR1 SGDLS and CDR2 YYNGEE.

The chain uses TRBV11-2 and TRBJ2-1; the D gene is possibly TRBD2 (7 bases). The CDR3 is made up of 15 amino acids. Germline assignment: CDR1 SGHAT and CDR2 FQNNGV. V shed 3 bases and J shed 8 bases, with 17 bases lying between them. CDR3 coding DNA: TGTGCCAGCAGCTTTCCCGGGGGGCAGGCGGATGAGCAGTTCTTC. Protein product: CASSFPGGQADEQFF.

The table lists this clonotype with many counts. The V call is TRBV28, the J call TRBJ1-2, with D possibly TRBD1 on 6 matching bases. Germline V lookup: CDR1 MDHEN, CDR2 SYDVKM. This CDR3 spans 13 amino acids. Between the trimmed V and J ends, which lost 5 bases and 6 bases, there was a span of 13 bases. The CDR3 protein is CASSDLGADGYTF. The CDR3 coding sequence is TGTGCCAGCAGTGACCTGGGGGCTGATGGCTACACCTTC.

This clonotype occurred once. The junction and the germline gene differ at one end; a read error may be behind it. This chain links TRBV30 with TRBJ1-1; a weak D match, TRBD1 (5 bases). Germline CDR1 reads GTSNPN; CDR2 reads SVGIG (reference sequence). The CDR3 spans 13 residues. The CDR3 coding sequence is TGTGCCTGGAGTGTATTGGCAGGGACTGAAGCCTTCTTT. Encoded protein: CAWSVLAGTEAFF.

The chain recombines TRBV19 with TRBJ1-1; D not certain. Germline V gives CDR1 LNHDA, CDR2 SQIVND (reference sequence). The CDR3 totals 16 residues. Between the trimmed V and J ends, which lost 5 bases and 7 bases, there was a span of 23 bases. The CDR3 DNA sequence: TGTGCCAGTAGTTTCACAACAGACTGGGAGGAGGGTGAAGCTTTCTTT. Its translation: CASSFTTDWEEGEAFF.

The table lists this clonotype with many counts. The V gene is TRBV11-2, the J gene TRBJ1-2; D ambiguous. CDR3 size: 13 residues. CDR1 and CDR2 (germline): SGHAT, FQNNGV. Trimming pared 4 bases from V and 8 bases from J, leaving 14 bases between. CDR3 sequence: CASSSDLGIGYTF. The CDR3 DNA is TGTGCCAGCAGCTCCGACCTGGGCATAGGCTACACCTTC. The full variable domain, rest sourced from reference TRBV11-2 and TRBJ1-2, is EAGVAQSPRYKIIEKRQSVAFWCNPISGHATLYWYQQILGQGPKLLIQFQNNGVVDDSQLPKDRFSAERLKGVDSTLKIQPAKLEDSAVYLCASSSDLGIGYTFGSGTRLTVV.

This sequence joins TRBV6-5 and TRBJ1-2; D gene unclear. The CDR3 covers 17 residues. Germline V gene lookup returns CDR1 MNHEY and CDR2 SVGAGI. V was cut by 0 bases and J by 5 bases, with 19 bases left in between. CDR3 in DNA: TGTGCCAGCAGTTACTCGACGAGAAACGGGTTTGGGTATGGCTACACCTTC. Residues: CASSYSTRNGFGYGYTF.

There are a few counts of this clonotype. The chain recombines TRBV13 with TRBJ2-7; 9 bases line up with TRBD2. The germline V gene has CDR1 PRHDT and CDR2 FYEKMQ (reference sequence). The junction had 7 bases not matched to a gene; V was cut back by 1 base and J by 6 bases. The CDR3 length is 15 residues. The CDR3 DNA reads as TGTGCCAGCAGCTTAGTAGGGCTAGCGGGAACCGAGCAGTACTTC. Protein product: CASSLVGLAGTEQYF. The whole variable domain, filled in from reference TRBV13 and TRBJ2-7, reads AAGVIQSPRHLIKEKRETATLKCYPIPRHDTVYWYQQGPGQDPQFLISFYEKMQSDKGSIPDRFSAQQFSDYHSELNMSSLELGDSALYFCASSLVGLAGTEQYFGPGTRLTVT.

This clonotype was seen repeatedly, ten times or more. The J gene is TRBJ2-3, the V gene TRBV20-1; 7 nucleotides align to TRBD1. The CDR3 has 15 residues. Germline-derived CDR1 and CDR2 are DFQATT and SNEGSKA (reference sequence). Losses at the gene ends were 3 bases for V and 5 bases for J; bases not matched to a gene: 11. The CDR3 DNA sequence: TGCAGTGCTAGCTCTCCTCGGACAGGAGGAGATACGCAGTATTTT. It translates to CSASSPRTGGDTQYF.

V is TRBV6-2 or TRBV6-3 and J is TRBJ2-7; 9 nucleotides agree with TRBD2. The J call may be in error: the DNA end matches TRBJ2-3 better. This CDR3 has 14 amino acids. Germline V gene sequence: CDR1 MNHEY, CDR2 SVGEGT. The CDR3 spells CASSGLALADTQYF. CDR3 DNA: TGTGCCAGCAGCGGACTAGCGCTCGCAGATACGCAGTATTTT.

This clonotype was seen many times. This sequence joins TRBV7-9 and TRBJ1-2; tentative D call: TRBD1 (6 bases). There are 14 residues in the CDR3. Trimming took 3 bases from V and 12 from J, leaving 20 bases between them. In germline, CDR1 is SEHNR, CDR2 FQNEAQ (reference sequence). CDR3 nucleotides: TGTGCCAGCAGCTTCACCACAGGGCCAGGAGGCAACACCTTC. Translation gives CASSFTTGPGGNTF.

This clonotype showed up many times. CDR3 loop: CASKAVMETQYF. CDR3 nucleotide sequence: TGTGCCAGCAAAGCGGTCATGGAGACCCAGTACTTC. The genes are TRBV2 and TRBJ2-5; a weak D match, TRBD2 (5 bases). Germline assignment: CDR1 SNHLY and CDR2 FYNNEI. V shed 7 bases and J shed 5 bases, with 11 bases lying between them. The length of the CDR3 is 12 residues.

This clonotype occurred a few times. V usage is TRBV20-1 and J usage is TRBJ2-4, with D possibly TRBD1 on 6 matching bases. The CDR3 is 16 residues long. Trimming cost V 7 bases and J 0 bases, with 19 bases left between them. CDR1 is DFQATT and CDR2 is SNEGSKA in the germline V gene (reference sequence). In nucleotides, the CDR3 is TGCAGTGGGCGTACTGGGGGCCTTATAGCCAAAAACATTCAGTACTTC. This codes for CSGRTGGLIAKNIQYF.

This clonotype was seen at least ten times. The gene calls are TRBV7-9 and TRBJ2-7; 10 positions match TRBD2. CDR1 and CDR2 (germline): SEHNR, FQNEAQ (reference sequence). The CDR3 length is 17 residues. V lost 5 bases, J lost 1 base, and 11 bases stayed unmatched. In DNA, the CDR3 is TGTGCCAGCAGCCCCCTCGCACCGGGACTAGCGTCCTACGAGCAGTACTTC. Protein: CASSPLAPGLASYEQYF. Combining the CDR3 with reference TRBV7-9 and TRBJ2-7 gives the whole variable domain DTGVSQNPRHKITKRGQNVTFRCDPISEHNRLYWYRQTLGQGPEFLTYFQNEAQLEKSRLLSDRFSAERPKGSFSTLEIQRTEQGDSAMYLCASSPLAPGLASYEQYFGPGTRLTVT.

With regard to this clonotype: Possible read error: a much larger clone is one base away. The rearrangement joins TRBV28 to TRBJ1-2, with a tentative D call TRBD1 (6 bases). The CDR3 is 15 amino acids. V lost 8 bases and J 6 bases, leaving 22 bases between the germline ends. Germline loops: CDR1 MDHEN, CDR2 SYDVKM. The CDR3 sequence: CASDPVGGANHGYTF. The CDR3 DNA reads as TGTGCCAGCGACCCCGTGGGGGGCGCAAACCATGGCTACACCTTC.

Comment on this clonotype: As the CDR3 is not closed by the conserved phenylalanine or tryptophan, this likely results from a read error. This chain uses TRBV7-2 with TRBJ1-1; perhaps TRBD1 as D (5 bases). The CDR3 runs 13 residues. Trimming shortened V by 3 bases and J by 2 bases, and 7 bases separated the two germline ends. Looked up from germline, CDR1 is SGHTA and CDR2 is FQGNSA. The CDR3, as DNA: TGTGCCAGCAGCTTCGACAGTAACACTGAAGCTTTCTTG. Translated: CASSFDSNTEAFL.

At least ten counts were recorded for this clonotype. The chain has TRBV10-3 and TRBJ2-1, with D hard to call. The germline V gene encodes CDR1 ENHRY and CDR2 SYGVKD. The CDR3 extends over 12 amino acids. V dropped 4 bases and J dropped 8 bases, with 9 bases sitting between them. This CDR3 is CAISVRGDEQFF. The CDR3 DNA is TGTGCCATCAGTGTGAGAGGAGATGAGCAGTTCTTC.

This clonotype was detected many times. This sequence joins TRBV27 and TRBJ2-3; the D gene is possibly TRBD2 (5 bases). V lost 2 bases to trimming and J lost 10 bases, with 10 bases between them. This CDR3 has 12 residues. Germline CDR1 MNHEY, CDR2 SMNVEV (reference sequence). CDR3 loop: CASSLGASPQYF. Written as DNA, the CDR3 is TGTGCCAGCAGTTTAGGTGCTAGCCCGCAGTATTTT.

This clonotype has just a few counts. This may be a read error, as it is one base from a much larger clone. The chain carries TRBV2 and TRBJ1-1; weak D call: TRBD1 (6 bases). CDR3 length: 16 residues. Germline-derived CDR1 and CDR2 are SNHLY and FYNNEI. V shed 2 bases and J shed 4 bases, with 17 bases lying between them. The CDR3 DNA follows: TGTGCCAGCAGTGAATGGGGACACATAATGAGCACTGAAGCTTTCTTT. Protein product: CASSEWGHIMSTEAFF.

V is TRBV2 and J is TRBJ1-1; TRBD1 agrees at 9 bases. The germline V gene encodes CDR1 SNHLY and CDR2 FYNNEI. The ends lost 8 bases at V and 0 bases at J; junction bases unmatched: 7. CDR3 length equals 15 residues. The CDR3 sequence: CASLADRGMNTEAFF. The CDR3 DNA reads TGTGCCAGCCTAGCCGACAGGGGGATGAACACTGAAGCTTTCTTT.

At least ten counts were recorded for this clonotype. V and J are TRBV2 and TRBJ1-2; D unresolved. Germline V lookup: CDR1 SNHLY, CDR2 FYNNEI. The V and J ends lost 6 bases and 6 bases respectively, with 14 bases between them. This CDR3 is built from 13 residues. Written as DNA, the CDR3 is TGTGCCAGCAGAATCACAGATATCAATGGCTACACCTTC. It is translated as CASRITDINGYTF.

About this clonotype: A much larger clone lies a single base off, so this may be a read error. The chain couples TRBV24-1 to TRBJ2-7; tentatively, D is TRBD1 or TRBD2 (5 bases each). CDR1 and CDR2 (germline): KGHDR, SFDVKD. The CDR3 extends over 14 amino acids. Trimming stripped 4 bases from V and 7 bases from J, with 16 bases between. The CDR3 sequence is CATSEGESYNEQYF. CDR3 sequence (DNA): TGTGCCACCAGTGAAGGGGAGTCATACAATGAGCAGTACTTC.

The chain carries TRBV5-1 and TRBJ2-3, with 10 bases aligning to TRBD2. Germline V gene sequence: CDR1 SGHRS, CDR2 YFSETQ. CDR3 size: 17 residues. The V gene end was trimmed by 0 bases and the J gene end by 1 base; junction bases not matched to a gene: 5. The CDR3 DNA is TGCGCCAGCAGCTTGGCTGCCGGGACTAGCGGCACAGATACGCAGTATTTT. Protein sequence: CASSLAAGTSGTDTQYF.

The sample holds many counts of this clonotype. V and J are TRBV28 and TRBJ1-3; TRBD1 matches at 8 bases. This CDR3 is built from 14 residues. Trimming removed 6 bases from V and 4 bases from J; junction bases left unmatched: 5. Germline CDR1 and CDR2: MDHEN and SYDVKM. DNA of the CDR3: TGTGCCAGCAGCGACAGGGGCTCGGGAAACACCATATATTTT. It specifies CASSDRGSGNTIYF.